This T cell receptor (beta chain) appears in the sequencing data of a study of blood T cell repertoires in COVID-19. Across the study: Acute and convalescent COVID-19 specimens originated in the United States, Italy and Spain.

Across under 25 US areas, participants ranged in age from 18 to 89 years. Participants' reported clinical history set cohort assignment. J lost 6 bases, V lost 4 bases, and 11 bases had no gene match. The CDR3 has 15 amino acids. Germline CDR1 MGHRA, CDR2 YSYEKL. The table came from immunoSEQ multiplex PCR; TCRdb's copy has only in-frame clones and leaves some out. The table has fewer than 500,000 clones, about 85% seen once. Sequencing was performed on PBMCs or T cells enriched from blood (not recorded which). This TCR came from a woman between 18 and 30 years old who had recovered from COVID-19. This sequence joins TRBV4-1 and TRBJ2-7; 8 bases fit TRBD1. CDR3 amino acids: CASSPPARTGSEQYF. The CDR3 DNA reads as TGCGCCAGCAGCCCCCCGGCCAGGACAGGGAGCGAGCAGTACTTC.